A single sample gave rise to the 8 T cell receptor beta chains below, sequenced in a study of control samples from healthy donors and cancer patients (TCRdb year 2020). Library construction relied on the immunoSEQ multiplex PCR assay. The table comes from immuneACCESS by way of TCRdb, which keeps in-frame sequences with V and J called. Part of the clones is missing from these tables; in studies checked, under half for an unresolved V gene and the rest for unknown reasons. A total of some 130,000 clones appear in this sample, just under 95% of them only once. The ten biggest clones cover 5.5% of the sample. The sample consisted of blood. All receptors derive from a young man in good health.

The chain recombines TRBV7-2 with TRBJ1-1; D perhaps matches TRBD1 (5 bases). V shed 1 base and J shed 1 base, with 7 bases lying between them. The CDR3 is 14 amino acids. Looked up from germline, CDR1 is SGHTA and CDR2 is FQGNSA. The CDR3 loop reads CASSLVGGNTEAFF. CDR3 DNA sequence: TGTGCCAGCAGCTTAGTCGGGGGGAACACTGAAGCTTTCTTT.

The chain links TRBV3-1 (or the pseudogene TRBV3-2) to TRBJ1-2; TRBD1 might be the D (5 bases). V was cut by 5 bases and J by 4 bases, with 17 bases left in between. The CDR3 totals 15 residues. CDR1 and CDR2 from the germline V gene are LGHDT and YNNKEL (reference sequence). The CDR3 DNA is TGTGCCAGCAGCTCACCCGGGACTGGGGGCTATGGCTACACCTTC. As protein: CASSSPGTGGYGYTF.

This chain joins TRBV19 and TRBJ1-6; D is perhaps TRBD1 (5 bases). V was trimmed by 4 bases and J by 5 bases, leaving 15 bases between them. The CDR3 extends over 16 amino acids. In germline, CDR1 is LNHDA, CDR2 SQIVND (reference sequence). CDR3 in DNA: TGTGCCAGTAGTAGGGGGACGGGACGGCATAATTCACCCCTCCACTTT. Amino acids: CASSRGTGRHNSPLHF.

CDR3 sequence reads: CSARRVYEQYF. CDR3 DNA sequence: TGCAGTGCTAGGAGGGTTTACGAGCAGTACTTC. The gene calls are TRBV20-1 and TRBJ2-7, with D possibly TRBD2 on 5 matching bases. The CDR3 is 11 residues long. CDR1 DFQATT and CDR2 SNEGSKA come from the germline V gene (reference sequence). The V end lost 3 bases, the J end lost 4 bases, and 7 bases lay between the germline ends.

This rearrangement joins TRBV7-9 to TRBJ2-6, with 7 bases aligning to TRBD2. Looked up from germline, CDR1 is SEHNR and CDR2 is FQNEAQ (reference sequence). Losses at the gene ends were 0 bases for V and 4 bases for J; bases not matched to a gene: 6. The CDR3 loop spans 17 amino acids. The chain's CDR3 is CASSLAKGGAGANVLTF. The CDR3 coding sequence is TGTGCCAGCAGCTTAGCGAAGGGAGGGGCCGGGGCCAACGTCCTGACTTTC.

This clone came up once. The gene calls are TRBV9 and TRBJ2-1, with D perhaps matching TRBD1 or TRBD2 (5 bases each). This CDR3 is built from 14 residues. The V gene's germline CDR1 is SGDLS and CDR2 YYNGEE. The V end lost 0 bases, the J end lost 7 bases, and 11 bases lay between the germline ends. The CDR3 DNA sequence: TGTGCCAGCAGCGTAGGTGGGGGAACGAATGAGCAGTTCTTC. This codes for CASSVGGGTNEQFF.

This chain joins TRBV15 and TRBJ1-2; possibly TRBD1 for D (6 bases). The CDR3 consists of 16 residues. Trimming took off 0 bases at V and 4 bases at J, with 15 bases between the two ends. From germline, CDR1 is LNHNV and CDR2 YYDKDF (reference sequence). The CDR3 spells CATSRDRGAASYGYTF. DNA for the CDR3: TGTGCCACCAGCAGAGATCGGGGGGCGGCTTCCTATGGCTACACCTTC.

This clone was seen just once. V and J are TRBV13 and TRBJ2-5; 11 nucleotides agree with TRBD2. Germline CDR1 is PRHDT and CDR2 is FYEKMQ (reference sequence). The CDR3 contains 18 residues. J was trimmed by 9 bases and V by 1 base; bases with no gene match: 16. The CDR3 bases are TGTGCCAGCAGCTTAGCCTCACCGACTAGCGGGGACTCTCGGGCCCAGTACTTC. This encodes CASSLASPTSGDSRAQYF.